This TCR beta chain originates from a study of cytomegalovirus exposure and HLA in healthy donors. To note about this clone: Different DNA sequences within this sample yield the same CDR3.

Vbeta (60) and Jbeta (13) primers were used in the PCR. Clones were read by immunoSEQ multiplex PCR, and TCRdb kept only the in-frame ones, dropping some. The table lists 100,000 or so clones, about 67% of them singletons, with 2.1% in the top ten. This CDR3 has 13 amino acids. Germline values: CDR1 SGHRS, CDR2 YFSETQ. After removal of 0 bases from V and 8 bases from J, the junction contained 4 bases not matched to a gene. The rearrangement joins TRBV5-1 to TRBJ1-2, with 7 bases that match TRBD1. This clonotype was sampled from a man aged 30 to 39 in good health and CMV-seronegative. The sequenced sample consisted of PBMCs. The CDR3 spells CASSLEQGRGYTF. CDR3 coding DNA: TGCGCCAGCAGCTTGGAACAGGGGAGAGGCTACACCTTC.